Each of the 11 T cell receptor beta chains below was sequenced from the same sample in a study of blood T cells in healthy people across ages. A J-beta primer mix and a sample-barcoded 5' primer were used in a second PCR of roughly 6 to 11 cycles. TCRdb re-derived calls from the 5' RACE reads in MiXCR, one entry per CDR3 protein. The repertoire has 900,000 to 950,000 distinct CDR3 sequences, roughly 29% of them found once; the top ten carry about 9.4%. The sample also formed part of further work on T cells of mothers and their children.

The material sequenced was blood. The receptors derive from a woman aged 40 to 49 in good health.

This clonotype appeared a few times. The chain recombines TRBV6-2 or TRBV6-3 with TRBJ1-5, with D possibly TRBD1 on 5 matching bases. CDR1 is MNHEY, CDR2 SVGEGT, per germline. The CDR3 is 17 amino acids. The V gene lost 8 bases and the J gene lost 0 bases, with 20 bases spanning the gap. The CDR3 here is CASSEGSYIYSNQPQHF. The DNA of the CDR3 is TGTGCCAGCTCTGAGGGGTCCTACATTTATAGCAATCAGCCCCAGCATTTT.

Many counts were recorded for this clonotype. J is TRBJ2-5 and V is TRBV7-2; a weak D match, TRBD2 (6 bases). V lost 5 bases and J lost 5, with 12 bases in between. The CDR3 extends over 13 amino acids. CDR1 is SGHTA and CDR2 is FQGNSA in the germline V gene. The chain's CDR3 is CASSPDYSETQYF. The DNA of the CDR3 is TGTGCCAGCAGCCCGGACTACAGCGAGACCCAGTACTTC.

The chain employs TRBV5-1 and TRBJ2-1, with D possibly being TRBD2 (6 bases). The CDR3 extends over 15 amino acids. The V gene's germline CDR1 is SGHRS and CDR2 YFSETQ. The V and J ends lost 1 base and 8 bases respectively, with 16 bases between them. The CDR3 is CASSLQVAREDEQFF. The CDR3 DNA is TGCGCCAGCAGCTTGCAAGTGGCAAGGGAGGATGAGCAGTTCTTC. The whole variable domain, filled in from reference TRBV5-1 and TRBJ2-1, reads KAGVTQTPRYLIKTRGQQVTLSCSPISGHRSVSWYQQTPGQGLQFLFEYFSETQRNKGNFPGRFSGRQFSNSRSEMNVSTLELGDSALYLCASSLQVAREDEQFFGPGTRLTVL.

This clonotype was seen ten or more times. The CDR3 reads CASSGGGGRNSPLHF. The CDR3 DNA sequence: TGTGCCAGCAGTGGCGGGGGGGGGCGGAATTCACCCCTCCACTTT. V is TRBV27 and J is TRBJ1-6, with D tentatively TRBD1 (6 bases). The V gene's germline CDR1 is MNHEY and CDR2 SMNVEV (reference sequence). V lost 5 bases and J 7 bases, leaving 15 bases between the germline ends. The CDR3 totals 15 residues.

This clonotype was seen many times. V usage is TRBV15 and J usage is TRBJ2-7; the D gene is possibly TRBD1 (5 bases). The CDR3 contains 15 residues. CDR1 and CDR2 (germline): LNHNV, YYDKDF (reference sequence). V was cut by 3 bases and J by 0 bases, with 12 bases left in between. CDR3 sequence reads: CATSSRGRASYEQYF. The CDR3 nucleotides read TGTGCCACCAGCAGTAGGGGCAGGGCCTCCTACGAGCAGTACTTC.

For this clonotype: Just one base apart from a much larger clone, this may be a read error. Here the CDR3 reads CASSSKGRDSAANVLTF. The DNA for the CDR3 is TGTGCCAGCAGCTCCAAGGGACGGGACTCTGCGGCCAACGTCCTGACTTTC. The chain carries TRBV7-3 and TRBJ2-6, with a possible D match to TRBD2 (6 bases). Germline values: CDR1 SGHTA, CDR2 FQGTGA. The CDR3 is made up of 17 amino acids.

As concerns this clonotype: At one boundary the junction diverges from the germline segment, which might be a read error. This chain connects TRBV2 to TRBJ2-7; no reliable D call. This CDR3 comprises 14 residues. Germline CDR1 SNHLY, CDR2 FYNNEI. The CDR3 here is CPSSELRNSYEQYF. CDR3 in DNA: TGTCCCAGCAGCGAACTCAGAAACTCCTACGAGCAGTACTTC. Full variable domain (remainder filled in from reference TRBV2 and TRBJ2-7): EPEVTQTPSHQVTQMGQEVILRCVPISNHLYFYWYRQILGQKVEFLVSFYNNEISEKSEIFDDQFSVERPDGSNFTLKIRSTKLEDSAMYFCPSSELRNSYEQYFGPGTRLTVT.

As regards this clonotype: Being one base from a much bigger clone, this may be a read error. The chain recombines TRBV3-1 with TRBJ2-1; D gene unclear. Between the trimmed V and J ends, which lost 5 bases and 3 bases, there was a span of 8 bases. In germline, CDR1 is LGHDT, CDR2 YNNKEL (reference sequence). CDR3 length equals 13 residues. CDR3 in DNA: TGTGCCAGCAGCAACACTATCTACAATGAGCAGTTCTTC. This gives the protein CASSNTIYNEQFF.

The CDR3 reads CASSFASQYEQYF. In DNA, the CDR3 is TGTGCCAGCAGTTTTGCGTCACAGTACGAGCAGTACTTC. This chain uses TRBV12-3 or TRBV12-4 with TRBJ2-7; D gene ambiguous. Between the trimmed V and J ends, which lost 3 bases and 4 bases, there was a span of 10 bases. The CDR3 is 13 amino acids.

Concerning this clonotype: A much larger clonotype is one base distant, so this may be a read error. This chain's CDR3 is CASSLNRGDTGLEETQYF. The CDR3 nucleotides read TGTGCCAGCTCTCTCAACAGGGGCGATACAGGTTTGGAAGAGACCCAGTACTTC. This chain uses TRBV12-3 or TRBV12-4 with TRBJ2-5; TRBD1 agrees at 7 bases. The CDR3 runs to 18 residues. V trimming: 8 bases; J trimming: 3 bases; junction bases outside the gene matches: 21.

This clonotype was counted only a few times. Mismatch with germline at one junction end may stem from a read error. This sequence joins TRBV28 and TRBJ2-7, with 7 positions matching TRBD1. The CDR3 is 19 residues long. Germline CDR1 MDHEN, CDR2 SYDVKM. CDR3 protein: CASSFSGGDSSKHFYGQYF. The CDR3 DNA follows: TGTGCCAGCAGTTTCTCAGGTGGGGACAGCAGTAAGCATTTTTACGGGCAGTACTTC. Filled out from reference TRBV28 and TRBJ2-7, the complete variable domain reads DVKVTQSSRYLVKRTGEKVFLECVQDMDHENMFWYRQDPGLGLRLIYFSYDVKMKEKGDIPEGYSVSREKKERFSLILESASTNQTSMYLCASSFSGGDSSKHFYGQYFGPGTRLTVT.